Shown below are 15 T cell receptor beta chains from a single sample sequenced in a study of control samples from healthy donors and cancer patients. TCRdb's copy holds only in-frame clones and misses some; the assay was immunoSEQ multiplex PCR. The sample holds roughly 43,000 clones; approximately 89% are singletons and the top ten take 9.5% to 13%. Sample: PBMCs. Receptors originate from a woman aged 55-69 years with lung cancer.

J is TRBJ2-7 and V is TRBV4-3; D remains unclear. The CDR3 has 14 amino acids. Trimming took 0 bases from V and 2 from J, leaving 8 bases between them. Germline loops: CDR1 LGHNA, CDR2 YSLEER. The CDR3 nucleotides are TGCGCCAGCAGCCAAGATACAGCCGCCTACGAGCAGTACTTC. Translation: CASSQDTAAYEQYF.

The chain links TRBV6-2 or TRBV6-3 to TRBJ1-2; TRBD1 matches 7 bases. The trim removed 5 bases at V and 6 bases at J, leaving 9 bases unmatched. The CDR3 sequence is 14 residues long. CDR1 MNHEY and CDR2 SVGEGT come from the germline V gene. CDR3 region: CASSRGQQSDGYTF. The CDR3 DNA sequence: TGTGCCAGCAGTAGGGGACAGCAAAGCGATGGCTACACCTTC.

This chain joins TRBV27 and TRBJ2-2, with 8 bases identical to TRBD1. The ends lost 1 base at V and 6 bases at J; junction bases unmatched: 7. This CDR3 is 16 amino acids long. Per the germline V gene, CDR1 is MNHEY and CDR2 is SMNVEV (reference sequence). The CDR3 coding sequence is TGTGCCAGCAGTTTATATGGGACAGGAGTTTCCGGGGAGCTGTTTTTT. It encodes CASSLYGTGVSGELFF.

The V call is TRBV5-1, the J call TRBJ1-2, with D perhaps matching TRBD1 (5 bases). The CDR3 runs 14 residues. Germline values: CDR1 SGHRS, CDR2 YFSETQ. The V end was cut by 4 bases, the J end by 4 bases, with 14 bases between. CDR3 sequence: CASSLSGTAYGYTF. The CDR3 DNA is TGCGCCAGCAGCCTTTCCGGGACGGCCTATGGCTACACCTTC.

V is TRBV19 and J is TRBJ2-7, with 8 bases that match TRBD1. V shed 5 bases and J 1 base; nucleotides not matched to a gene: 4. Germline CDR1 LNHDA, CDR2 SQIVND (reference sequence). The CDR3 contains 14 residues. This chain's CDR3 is CASSQDRESYEQYF. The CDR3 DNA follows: TGTGCCAGTAGTCAGGACAGGGAGTCCTACGAGCAGTACTTC.

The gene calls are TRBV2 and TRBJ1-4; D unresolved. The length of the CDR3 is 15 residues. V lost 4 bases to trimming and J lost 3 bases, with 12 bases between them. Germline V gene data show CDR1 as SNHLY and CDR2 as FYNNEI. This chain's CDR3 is CASSGTTGPNEKLFF. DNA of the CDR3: TGTGCCAGCAGTGGGACCACCGGGCCTAATGAAAAACTGTTTTTT. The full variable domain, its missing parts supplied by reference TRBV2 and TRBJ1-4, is EPEVTQTPSHQVTQMGQEVILRCVPISNHLYFYWYRQILGQKVEFLVSFYNNEISEKSEIFDDQFSVERPDGSNFTLKIRSTKLEDSAMYFCASSGTTGPNEKLFFGSGTQLSVL.

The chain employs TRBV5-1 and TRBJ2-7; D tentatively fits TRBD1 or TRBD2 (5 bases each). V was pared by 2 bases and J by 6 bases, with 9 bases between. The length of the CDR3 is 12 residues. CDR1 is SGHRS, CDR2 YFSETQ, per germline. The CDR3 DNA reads TGCGCCAGCAGCTTTGGGGCGGGCGAGCAGTACTTC. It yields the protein CASSFGAGEQYF.

The CDR3 region has the DNA TGTGCCAGCAGCTTAGCGTACCGTGGGGCGAATGAGCAGTTCTTC. It codes for CASSLAYRGANEQFF. The rearrangement uses TRBV7-6 and TRBJ2-1; tentative D call: TRBD1 (5 bases). Germline V gene lookup returns CDR1 SGHVS and CDR2 FNYEAQ. The CDR3 covers 15 residues. Trimming removed 0 bases at V and 7 bases at J, with 13 bases between.

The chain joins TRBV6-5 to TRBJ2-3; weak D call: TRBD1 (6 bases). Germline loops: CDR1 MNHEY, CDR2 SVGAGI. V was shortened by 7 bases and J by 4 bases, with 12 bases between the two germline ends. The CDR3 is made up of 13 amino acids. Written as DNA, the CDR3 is TGTGCCAGCACGTTACAGGGAGCAGATACGCAGTATTTT. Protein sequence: CASTLQGADTQYF.

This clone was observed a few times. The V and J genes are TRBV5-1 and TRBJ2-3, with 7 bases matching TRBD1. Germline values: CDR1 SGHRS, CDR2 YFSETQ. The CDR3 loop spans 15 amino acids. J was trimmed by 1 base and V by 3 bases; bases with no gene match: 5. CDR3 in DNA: TGCGCCAGCAGCTCCGTCGGACAGGGCACAGATACGCAGTATTTT. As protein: CASSSVGQGTDTQYF.

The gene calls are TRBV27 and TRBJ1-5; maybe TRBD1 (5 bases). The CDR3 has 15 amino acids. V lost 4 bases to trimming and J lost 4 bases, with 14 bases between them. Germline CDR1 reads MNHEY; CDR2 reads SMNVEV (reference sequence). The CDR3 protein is CASSSHRDQNQPQHF. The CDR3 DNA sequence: TGTGCCAGCAGTTCCCACCGGGACCAAAATCAGCCCCAGCATTTT.

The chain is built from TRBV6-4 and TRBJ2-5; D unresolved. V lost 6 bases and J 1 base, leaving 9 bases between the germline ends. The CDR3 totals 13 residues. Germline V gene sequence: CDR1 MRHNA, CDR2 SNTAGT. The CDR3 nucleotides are TGTGCCAGCAGCCGATTCGTCCAAGAGACCCAGTACTTC. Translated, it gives CASSRFVQETQYF.

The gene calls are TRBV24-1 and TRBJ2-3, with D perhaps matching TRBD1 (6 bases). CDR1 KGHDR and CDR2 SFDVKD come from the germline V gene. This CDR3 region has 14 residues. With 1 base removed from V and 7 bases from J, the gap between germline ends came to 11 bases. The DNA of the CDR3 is TGTGCCACCAGTGATTTTATAGGGGGTAATACGCAGTATTTT. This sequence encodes CATSDFIGGNTQYF.

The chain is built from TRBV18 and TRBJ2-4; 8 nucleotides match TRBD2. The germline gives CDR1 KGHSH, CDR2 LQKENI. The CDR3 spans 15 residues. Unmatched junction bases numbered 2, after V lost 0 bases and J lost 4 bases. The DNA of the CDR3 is TGTGCCAGCTCACCACCGACGGGAGGGAAAAACATTCAGTACTTC. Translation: CASSPPTGGKNIQYF.

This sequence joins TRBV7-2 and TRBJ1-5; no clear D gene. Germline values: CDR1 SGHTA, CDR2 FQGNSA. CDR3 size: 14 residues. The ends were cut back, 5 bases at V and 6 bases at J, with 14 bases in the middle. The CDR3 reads CASSVVLDGQPQHF. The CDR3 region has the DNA TGTGCCAGCAGCGTAGTCCTGGACGGTCAGCCCCAGCATTTT.